These 3 T cell receptor beta chains came from one sample sequenced in a study of CD8+CD57+ T cells in acquired aplastic anemia. Genomic DNA templated the TCR beta VDJ and CDR3 profiling. Each CDR3 protein gets one entry after TCRdb re-called the reads with MiXCR. The sample yields approximately 200,000 distinct CDR3 sequences, 64% seen once. Sequencing was done on a sample of sorted CD4+, CD8+, or CD8+CD57+ T cells (not recorded which) from PBMCs. The receptors here all came from a human donor with severe aplastic anemia or a healthy control (not recorded which).

At least ten counts were recorded for this clonotype. This chain joins TRBV27 and TRBJ1-6; 9 positions match TRBD1. V lost 6 bases, J lost 7 bases, and 10 bases stayed unmatched. The CDR3 is 16 amino acids. Germline V gene data show CDR1 as MNHEY and CDR2 as SMNVEV (reference sequence). CDR3 sequence: CASSLGQGTGNSPLHF. The CDR3 bases are TGTGCCAGCAGCCTGGGACAGGGAACTGGCAATTCACCCCTCCACTTT.

The chain carries TRBV7-9 and TRBJ1-3; TRBD1 matches at 9 bases. From germline, CDR1 is SEHNR and CDR2 FQNEAQ (reference sequence). J gave up 1 base and V 6 bases, and 7 bases lay outside the gene matches. The length of the CDR3 is 16 residues. CDR3 amino acids: CASRSGTGLSGNTIYF. The CDR3 DNA sequence: TGTGCCAGCAGATCCGGGACAGGGTTATCTGGAAACACCATATATTTT.

This clonotype showed up just once. The rearrangement joins TRBV10-3 to TRBJ1-2, with D uncertain. The CDR3 runs to 15 residues. Germline CDR1 and CDR2: ENHRY and SYGVKD. Between the trimmed V and J ends, which lost 3 bases and 0 bases, there was a span of 11 bases. CDR3 sequence (DNA): TGTGCCATCAGTGACCGGACGGCTGCTAACTATGGCTACACCTTC. Translation: CAISDRTAANYGYTF.